The 8 T cell receptor beta chains below all came from one sample that was sequenced in a study of T cell clusters in autoimmune cytopenias. Multiplex touch-down PCR amplified TRB using TRB-A and TRB-B pools in one tube. Each CDR3 protein gets one entry in TCRdb, which reprocessed the multiplex PCR reads and gives no DNA. The sample totals about 1,200 distinct CDR3 sequences. Roughly 38,000 genome equivalents of blood DNA were amplified for TRB. In addition, the sample was reused for a study of T cell repertoires in aging, cancer and after chemotherapy.

Sequenced sample: peripheral blood. The receptors shown here come from a human donor in good health.

This clonotype is identified as large from frequency. This rearrangement joins TRBV11-3 to TRBJ2-3; the TRBD2 assignment by TCRdb is unverifiable without DNA. Germline V gene data show CDR1 as SGHNT and CDR2 as YENEEA. The CDR3 is 16 residues long. The CDR3 is CASSPGTSGPTDTQYF.

V usage is TRBV11-3 and J usage is TRBJ2-3; as DNA is missing, the TRBD2 call by TCRdb cannot be tested. The germline CDR1 and CDR2 sequences are SGHNT and YENEEA. This CDR3 comprises 17 residues. The CDR3 spells CASSSRRVSGTTDTQYF. Looking up the rest from reference TRBV11-3 and TRBJ2-3 gives the full variable domain: EAGVVQSPRYKIIEKKQPVAFWCNPISGHNTLYWYLQNLGQGPELLIRYENEEAVDDSQLPKDRFSAERLKGVDSTLKIQPAELGDSAVYLCASSSRRVSGTTDTQYFGPGTRLTVL.

Measured by frequency, this clonotype is medium-sized. V gene TRBV11-2 combines with J gene TRBJ2-7. The CDR3 is made up of 12 amino acids. CDR1 is SGHAT and CDR2 is FQNNGV in the germline V gene. The CDR3: CASGIGPYEQYF.

Its frequency marks this clonotype as medium-sized (0.01 to 0.1%). The chain carries TRBV5-4 and TRBJ2-1; absent DNA, TCRdb's TRBD1 call cannot be checked. The CDR3 is 16 residues long. Per germline, CDR1 SGHNT and CDR2 YYREEE (reference sequence). CDR3 loop: CASSLMGQGAGNEQFF.

The chain carries TRBV11-1 and TRBJ2-3; TCRdb names TRBD2, which stays unverified in the absence of DNA. This CDR3 is 16 amino acids long. Germline V gene lookup returns CDR1 SGHAT and CDR2 FQDESV (reference sequence). The chain's CDR3 is CASSYGAGMSTDTQYF.

This clonotype registers medium-sized by frequency. V and J are TRBV7-2 and TRBJ2-1; the TCRdb D gene call, TRBD1, has no DNA to confirm it. Germline-derived CDR1 and CDR2 are SGHTA and FQGNSA. CDR3 size: 15 residues. The CDR3 spells CASRPSGTGNHEQFF. Full variable domain (rest looked up from reference TRBV7-2 and TRBJ2-1): GAGVSQSPSNKVTEKGKDVELRCDPISGHTALYWYRQSLGQGLEFLIYFQGNSAPDKSGLPSDRFSAERTGGSVSTLTIQRTQQEDSAVYLCASRPSGTGNHEQFFGPGTRLTVL.

According to its frequency, this clonotype is large. This sequence joins TRBV15 and TRBJ1-2; TCRdb's D gene call, TRBD1, goes unchecked for lack of DNA. This CDR3 has 16 amino acids. Germline CDR1 and CDR2: LNHNV and YYDKDF (reference sequence). CDR3 sequence reads: CATSRDEGTGGYGYTF. The complete variable domain, with remaining parts taken from reference TRBV15 and TRBJ1-2, reads DAMVIQNPRYQVTQFGKPVTLSCSQTLNHNVMYWYQQKSSQAPKLLFHYYDKDFNNEADTPDNFQSRRPNTSFCFLDIRSPGLGDTAMYLCATSRDEGTGGYGYTFGSGTRLTVV.

The chain joins TRBV29-1 to TRBJ2-3; the TCRdb D gene call, TRBD2, has no DNA to confirm it. The CDR3 consists of 15 residues. CDR1 and CDR2 (germline): SQVTM, ANQGSEA. The CDR3 spells CSVEDSGRAPDTQYF.